This T cell receptor (beta chain) was sequenced during a study of T cell responses to AZD1222 COVID-19 vaccine. General observations from the study: Spike-specific TCR breadth and depth both grew after two AZD1222 doses.

Concerning this clone itself: Its antigen is still unknown.

There are 13 residues in the CDR3. Losses at the gene ends were 6 bases for V and 11 bases for J; bases not matched to a gene: 7. Sequencing used immunoSEQ multiplex PCR; TCRdb keeps in-frame clones, though not all of them. This table has 170,000 or so clones, about nine tenths appearing once. The receptor's source is an adult in good health. The rearrangement links TRBV12-3 or TRBV12-4 to TRBJ1-6, with TRBD1 identical over 7 bases. This specimen consisted of peripheral blood, obtained on day 0 of AZD1222 vaccination. The CDR3 DNA reads TGTGCCAGCAGCCCCGACAGGGTGGCACCCCTCCACTTT. Translated: CASSPDRVAPLHF.